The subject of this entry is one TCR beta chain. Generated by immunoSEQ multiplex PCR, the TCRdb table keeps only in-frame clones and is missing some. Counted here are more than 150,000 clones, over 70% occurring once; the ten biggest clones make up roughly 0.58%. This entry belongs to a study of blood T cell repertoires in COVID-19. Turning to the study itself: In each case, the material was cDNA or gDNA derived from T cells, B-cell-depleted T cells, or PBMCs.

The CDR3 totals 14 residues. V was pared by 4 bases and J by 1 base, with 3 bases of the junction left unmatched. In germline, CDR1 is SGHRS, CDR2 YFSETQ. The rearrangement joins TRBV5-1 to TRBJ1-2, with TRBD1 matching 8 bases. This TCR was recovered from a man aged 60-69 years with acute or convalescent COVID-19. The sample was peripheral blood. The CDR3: CASSTTGGNYGYTF. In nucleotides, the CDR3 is TGCGCCAGCAGCACCACAGGGGGTAACTATGGCTACACCTTC. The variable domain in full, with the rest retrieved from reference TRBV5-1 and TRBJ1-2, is KAGVTQTPRYLIKTRGQQVTLSCSPISGHRSVSWYQQTPGQGLQFLFEYFSETQRNKGNFPGRFSGRQFSNSRSEMNVSTLELGDSALYLCASSTTGGNYGYTFGSGTRLTVV.